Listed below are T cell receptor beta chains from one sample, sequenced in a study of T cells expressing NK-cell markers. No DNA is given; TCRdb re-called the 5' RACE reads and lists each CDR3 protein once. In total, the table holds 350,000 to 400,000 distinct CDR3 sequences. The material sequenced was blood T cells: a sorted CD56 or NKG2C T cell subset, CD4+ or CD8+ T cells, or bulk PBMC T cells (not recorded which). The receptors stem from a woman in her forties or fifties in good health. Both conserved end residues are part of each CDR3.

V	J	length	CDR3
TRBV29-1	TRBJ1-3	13	CSASIRSGNTIYF
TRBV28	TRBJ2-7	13	CASLDDSSYEQYF
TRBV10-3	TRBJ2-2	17	CATRTGTSGRTAGELFF
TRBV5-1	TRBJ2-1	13	CATNKAGGKEQFF
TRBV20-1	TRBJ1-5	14	CSAHSWDSNQPQHF
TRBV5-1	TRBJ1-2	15	CASSLSRERNYGYTF
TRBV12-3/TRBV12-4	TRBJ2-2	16	CASSSSPGLYTGELFF
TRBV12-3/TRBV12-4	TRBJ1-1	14	CASRRLGRAPEAFF
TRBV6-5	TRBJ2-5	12	CASSGTAETQYF
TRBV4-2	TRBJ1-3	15	CASSQDTGSGNTIYF
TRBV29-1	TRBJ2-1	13	CSAEEDLDNEQFF
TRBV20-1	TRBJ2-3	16	CSASTSGRTSTDTQYF
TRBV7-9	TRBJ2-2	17	CASSSRPTGGNTGELFF
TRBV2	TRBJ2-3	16	CASTRDSGSGADTQYF
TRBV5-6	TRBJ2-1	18	CASSLTGGLLGASNEQFF
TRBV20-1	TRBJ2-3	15	CSARDPAGETDTQYF
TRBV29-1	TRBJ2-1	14	CSPKWLAGNNEQFF
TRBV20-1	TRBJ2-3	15	CSATEKGSSTDTQYF
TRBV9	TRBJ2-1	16	CASSSRGTETYNEQFF
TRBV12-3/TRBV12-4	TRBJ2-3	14	CASGEQGAGDTQYF
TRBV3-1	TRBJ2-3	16	CASSRLAGEVTDTQYF
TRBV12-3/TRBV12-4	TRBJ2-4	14	CASSFGLGRYIQYF
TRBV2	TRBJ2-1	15	CASLKEQSSYNEQFF
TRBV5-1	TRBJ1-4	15	CASRPRPTWDEKLFF
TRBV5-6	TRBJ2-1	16	CASSPKDWYNHNEQFF
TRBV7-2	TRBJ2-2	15	CASSTHSGNTGELFF
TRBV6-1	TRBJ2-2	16	CASSDGPGRRTGELFF
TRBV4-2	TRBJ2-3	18	CASSQDFPTSGRADTQYF
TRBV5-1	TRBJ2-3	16	CASSHRTSGITDTQYF
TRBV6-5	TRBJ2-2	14	CATSTIMNTGELFF
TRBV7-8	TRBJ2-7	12	CASSLDAYEQYF
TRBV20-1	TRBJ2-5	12	CSASSGIETQYF
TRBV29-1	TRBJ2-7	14	CSVGPRTNAYEQYF
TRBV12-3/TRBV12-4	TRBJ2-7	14	CASSLFGESSEQYF
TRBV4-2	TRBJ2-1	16	CASSQGGAGTYNEQFF
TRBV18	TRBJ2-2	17	CASSPHPGGEVTGELFF
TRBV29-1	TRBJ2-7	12	CSVERGGNEQYF
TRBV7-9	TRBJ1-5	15	CASSLEGGINQPQHF